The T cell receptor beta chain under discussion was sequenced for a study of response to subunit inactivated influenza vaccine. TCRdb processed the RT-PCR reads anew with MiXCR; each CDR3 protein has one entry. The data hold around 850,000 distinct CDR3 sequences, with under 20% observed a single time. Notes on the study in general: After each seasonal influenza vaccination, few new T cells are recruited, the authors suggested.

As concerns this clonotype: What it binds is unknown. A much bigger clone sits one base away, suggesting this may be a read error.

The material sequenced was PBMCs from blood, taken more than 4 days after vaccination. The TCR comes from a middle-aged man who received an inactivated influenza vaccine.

The CDR3, as DNA: TGCAGTGCTAGATTGCGGGGCGTCTACGAGCAGTACTTC. Its protein is CSARLRGVYEQYF. The rearrangement uses TRBV20-1 and TRBJ2-7; D might be TRBD2 (6 bases). Germline CDR1 and CDR2: DFQATT and SNEGSKA (reference sequence). Trimming left V 2 bases short and J 3 bases short, with 11 bases between. The CDR3 is 13 residues long.